The 25 T cell receptor beta chains reported below all come from one sample, sequenced in a study of T cell responses to AZD1222 COVID-19 vaccine. The protocol was immunoSEQ multiplex PCR, while the TCRdb copy is restricted to in-frame clones and leaves out a portion. The sample carries some 130,000 clones, roughly 93% recorded once. The sequences come from peripheral blood, collected 28 days after the second AZD1222 dose. These receptors all come from an adult who received the AZD1222 COVID-19 vaccine.

The chain joins TRBV7-9 to TRBJ1-1; D gene unclear. Germline V gene lookup returns CDR1 SEHNR and CDR2 FQNEAQ (reference sequence). CDR3 length: 15 residues. V was clipped by 1 base and J by 4 bases, with 13 bases between them. The CDR3 here is CASSLVTDSGTEAFF. The CDR3 nucleotides are TGTGCCAGCAGCTTAGTGACGGATAGTGGCACTGAAGCTTTCTTT.

J is TRBJ2-3 and V is TRBV18; D is perhaps TRBD1 (5 bases). The CDR3 contains 15 residues. Trimming pared 4 bases from V and 1 base from J, leaving 12 bases between. From germline, CDR1 is KGHSH and CDR2 LQKENI. In DNA form, the CDR3 reads TGTGCCAGCTCACTGGGGCTTTTAGGCACAGATACGCAGTATTTT. Its translation: CASSLGLLGTDTQYF.

The chain couples TRBV2 to TRBJ1-2; D call uncertain. V lost 7 bases, J lost 0 bases, and 21 bases lay in between. Germline loops: CDR1 SNHLY, CDR2 FYNNEI. The CDR3 loop spans 17 amino acids. CDR3 sequence reads: CASNDFHAGDANYGYTF. CDR3 nucleotide sequence: TGTGCCAGCAATGATTTCCACGCAGGAGACGCTAACTATGGCTACACCTTC.

The J gene is TRBJ1-1, the V gene TRBV15; tentatively, D is TRBD1 (6 bases). Germline CDR1 and CDR2: LNHNV and YYDKDF (reference sequence). The CDR3 is made up of 15 amino acids. V lost 3 bases to trimming and J lost 3 bases, with 14 bases between them. The CDR3 bases are TGTGCCACCAGCAGGTTACAGGGTTCCCACACTGAAGCTTTCTTT. This sequence encodes CATSRLQGSHTEAFF.

The V call is TRBV27, the J call TRBJ1-1; no definite D call. The CDR3 is made up of 14 amino acids. Germline CDR1 and CDR2: MNHEY and SMNVEV (reference sequence). Deletions cut 4 bases from V and 4 bases from J, with 13 bases between. The CDR3 DNA reads as TGTGCCAGCAGTTCTTTCAGCCGTGGCACTGAAGCTTTCTTT. Its protein is CASSSFSRGTEAFF.

This clone was observed a single time. V gene TRBV5-1 combines with J gene TRBJ1-3, with 7 bases identical to TRBD1. CDR1 and CDR2 (germline): SGHRS, YFSETQ. V gave up 4 bases and J gave up 0 bases; unmatched junction bases: 1. The CDR3 consists of 14 residues. The CDR3 DNA is TGCGCCAGCAGCGGACAGGACTCTGGAAACACCATATATTTT. As protein: CASSGQDSGNTIYF.

The chain is built from TRBV2 and TRBJ1-1, with a tentative D call TRBD1 (6 bases). CDR3 length equals 13 residues. Trimming removed 5 bases from V and 5 bases from J, with 12 bases in between. Germline V lookup: CDR1 SNHLY, CDR2 FYNNEI. The CDR3 DNA reads as TGTGCCAGCAGTTATACAGGGTTAACTGAAGCTTTCTTT. Its translation is CASSYTGLTEAFF.

V is TRBV27 and J is TRBJ2-7; the match to TRBD2 covers 7 bases. V shed 1 base, J shed 2 bases, and the junction held 8 bases outside the gene matches. From germline, CDR1 is MNHEY and CDR2 SMNVEV (reference sequence). The CDR3 is made up of 16 amino acids. The CDR3 loop reads CASSLWPGGPTYEQYF. The CDR3 DNA reads TGTGCCAGCAGTTTATGGCCGGGGGGACCAACCTACGAGCAGTACTTC.

The chain employs TRBV13 and TRBJ2-2; no definite D call. V shed 5 bases and J shed 5 bases, with 12 bases lying between them. CDR3 length equals 14 residues. CDR1 PRHDT and CDR2 FYEKMQ come from the germline V gene (reference sequence). The CDR3 sequence is CASSLLALTGELFF. Here the CDR3 DNA reads TGTGCCAGCAGCCTACTTGCCCTGACCGGGGAGCTGTTTTTT.

DNA of the CDR3: TGTGCCAGCAGCGTACCCGACAGGGTCGAGCAGTTCTTC. Amino acid sequence: CASSVPDRVEQFF. The V call is TRBV9, the J call TRBJ2-1, with TRBD1 matching 7 bases. Germline V gene sequence: CDR1 SGDLS, CDR2 YYNGEE. The trim removed 1 base at V and 10 bases at J, leaving 5 bases unmatched. The CDR3 has 13 amino acids.

This chain uses TRBV6-6 with TRBJ2-1, with D possibly matching TRBD1 (5 bases). CDR1 is MNHNY and CDR2 is SVGAGI in the germline V gene (reference sequence). The CDR3 runs 16 residues. Trimming left V 6 bases short and J 2 bases short, with 17 bases between. The DNA of the CDR3 is TGTGCCAGCAGCCAACGAATCGACAGAGCCTACAATGAGCAGTTCTTC. Protein product: CASSQRIDRAYNEQFF.

The genes are TRBV10-3 and TRBJ2-7; 10 nucleotides align to TRBD1. Germline V gene lookup returns CDR1 ENHRY and CDR2 SYGVKD. This CDR3 contains 13 residues. V dropped 4 bases and J dropped 3; count of bases not matched to a gene: 0. The CDR3 nucleotides read TGTGCCATCAGTGGGGACAGGGGCTACGAGCAGTACTTC. It translates to CAISGDRGYEQYF.

This chain connects TRBV30 to TRBJ1-1; D is unresolved. V was cut by 2 bases and J by 2 bases, with 9 bases left in between. The CDR3 has 13 amino acids. From germline, CDR1 is GTSNPN and CDR2 SVGIG (reference sequence). The CDR3 DNA is TGTGCCTGGAGTCTTTGGGGTAACACTGAAGCTTTCTTT. Translating it yields CAWSLWGNTEAFF.

The chain is built from TRBV7-9 and TRBJ1-1; D is unclear. Between the trimmed V and J ends, which lost 5 bases and 0 bases, there was a span of 7 bases. Germline V gene lookup returns CDR1 SEHNR and CDR2 FQNEAQ (reference sequence). The length of the CDR3 is 13 residues. The CDR3 is CASSRMMNTEAFF. CDR3 coding DNA: TGTGCCAGCAGCCGCATGATGAACACTGAAGCTTTCTTT. Drawing the rest from reference TRBV7-9 and TRBJ1-1, the complete variable domain is DTGVSQNPRHKITKRGQNVTFRCDPISEHNRLYWYRQTLGQGPEFLTYFQNEAQLEKSRLLSDRFSAERPKGSFSTLEIQRTEQGDSAMYLCASSRMMNTEAFFGQGTRLTVV.

The CDR3 loop is CASSLGGTITDTQYF. CDR3 nucleotides: TGTGCCAGCAGCTTAGGCGGGACAATCACAGATACGCAGTATTTT. The chain couples TRBV13 to TRBJ2-3; perhaps TRBD1 as D (6 bases). Trimming took off 0 bases at V and 2 bases at J, with 9 bases between the two ends. Germline values: CDR1 PRHDT, CDR2 FYEKMQ (reference sequence). CDR3 size: 15 residues.

The table lists this clone with a count of one. The chain recombines TRBV12-3 or TRBV12-4 with TRBJ1-2, with D hard to call. V was trimmed by 3 bases and J by 7 bases, leaving 9 bases between them. The CDR3 runs 12 residues. The CDR3 reads CASSFHIGGYTF. The DNA of the CDR3 is TGTGCCAGCAGTTTCCACATCGGTGGCTACACCTTC.

The chain is built from TRBV30 and TRBJ2-6; a possible D gene is TRBD2 (6 bases). CDR3 length equals 14 residues. Trimming left V 3 bases short and J 18 bases short, with 24 bases between. CDR1 is GTSNPN and CDR2 is SVGIG in the germline V gene (reference sequence). CDR3 loop: CAWRSMGGIGNQTF. The DNA of the CDR3 is TGTGCCTGGAGAAGTATGGGGGGTATCGGCAATCAGACTTTC.

V is TRBV10-3 and J is TRBJ1-2, with D possibly TRBD1 on 5 matching bases. CDR3 size: 15 residues. Deletions cut 6 bases from V and 1 base from J, with 15 bases between. Germline CDR1 and CDR2: ENHRY and SYGVKD. The CDR3 sequence is CAIRKGQMNNYGYTF. The CDR3 coding sequence is TGTGCCATCAGAAAAGGACAAATGAATAACTATGGCTACACCTTC.

The chain has TRBV2 and TRBJ2-3, with 8 bases lining up with TRBD1. This CDR3 contains 15 residues. Germline V gene lookup returns CDR1 SNHLY and CDR2 FYNNEI. Germline trimming cut 7 bases from V and 5 bases from J; bases unmatched to any gene: 11. The CDR3 here is CASTPPGGVRDTQYF. The CDR3 DNA is TGTGCCAGCACTCCTCCAGGGGGCGTTAGAGATACGCAGTATTTT.

V is TRBV5-4 and J is TRBJ1-1; a weak D match, TRBD1 (6 bases). The CDR3 covers 14 residues. The germline V and J ends were trimmed by 4 bases and 1 base, with 11 bases remaining between them. Germline V gene sequence: CDR1 SGHNT, CDR2 YYREEE (reference sequence). The DNA for the CDR3 is TGTGCCAGCAGCCGTGACAGGAAGAACACTGAAGCTTTCTTT. This gives the protein CASSRDRKNTEAFF.

This sequence joins TRBV11-1 and TRBJ2-5; the D gene is possibly TRBD2 (6 bases). Germline V gene sequence: CDR1 SGHAT, CDR2 FQDESV (reference sequence). The germline V and J ends were trimmed by 2 bases and 4 bases, with 17 bases remaining between them. There are 16 residues in the CDR3. The chain's CDR3 is CASSLTPGLGGETQYF. The CDR3 region has the DNA TGTGCCAGCAGCTTAACGCCCGGACTCGGGGGAGAGACCCAGTACTTC.

The chain joins TRBV7-8 to TRBJ2-2, with 7 bases fitting TRBD1. Germline V gene lookup returns CDR1 SGHVS and CDR2 FQNEAQ. The CDR3 loop spans 16 amino acids. J was trimmed by 5 bases and V by 2 bases; bases with no gene match: 8. CDR3 DNA sequence: TGTGCCAGCAGCTTACTCGGGACAGCGCTAACCGGGGAGCTGTTTTTT. Amino acid sequence: CASSLLGTALTGELFF.

This CDR3 is CASSQSSGGLETQYF. As DNA, the CDR3 is TGTGCCAGCAGCCAAAGCTCGGGGGGCCTGGAGACCCAGTACTTC. The rearrangement links TRBV3-1 (or the pseudogene TRBV3-2) to TRBJ2-5; D may be TRBD2 (7 bases). Trimming removed 2 bases from V and 5 bases from J, with 15 bases in between. Germline V gives CDR1 LGHDT, CDR2 YNNKEL (reference sequence). The CDR3 is 15 amino acids.

This chain links TRBV7-2 with TRBJ1-5; possibly TRBD1 for D (5 bases). The germline gives CDR1 SGHTA, CDR2 FQGNSA. Deletions cut 0 bases from V and 5 bases from J, with 11 bases between. This CDR3 region has 15 residues. The CDR3 DNA follows: TGTGCCAGCAGCTTAGCCCCCGGGACCTATCAGCCCCAGCATTTT. Amino acids: CASSLAPGTYQPQHF.

V gene TRBV2 combines with J gene TRBJ1-2; D possibly corresponds to TRBD1 (6 bases). The V gene's germline CDR1 is SNHLY and CDR2 FYNNEI. V was clipped by 5 bases and J by 8 bases, with 15 bases between them. This CDR3 has 13 residues. The DNA for the CDR3 is TGTGCCAGCAGTCTACCCCCAGGGGACGGCTACACCTTC. It codes for CASSLPPGDGYTF.